At least ten counts were recorded for the clone carrying this T cell receptor (beta chain). The antigen is unknown. The V gene lost 0 bases and the J gene lost 6 bases, with 8 bases spanning the gap. The germline gives CDR1 DFQATT, CDR2 SNEGSKA (reference sequence). The CDR3 is made up of 13 amino acids. TCRdb called the 5' RACE reads again in MiXCR, with one record for every CDR3 protein. The table shows roughly 120,000 distinct CDR3 sequences, with approximately 14% occurring only once. This specimen belongs to a study of CD8 T cells in ankylosing spondylitis. Notes on the study in general: Disease-linked clones reportedly concentrated significantly in matched ankylosing spondylitis synovial fluid.

Sequenced sample: blood, either unsorted or a sorted T cell fraction (not recorded which). The source of this sequence is a female donor with ankylosing spondylitis or in good health (not recorded which). J is TRBJ2-2 and V is TRBV20-1; D is unresolved. Written as DNA, the CDR3 is TGCAGTGCTAGAGATTTGGGGTCCGGGGAGCTGTTTTTT. This codes for CSARDLGSGELFF.